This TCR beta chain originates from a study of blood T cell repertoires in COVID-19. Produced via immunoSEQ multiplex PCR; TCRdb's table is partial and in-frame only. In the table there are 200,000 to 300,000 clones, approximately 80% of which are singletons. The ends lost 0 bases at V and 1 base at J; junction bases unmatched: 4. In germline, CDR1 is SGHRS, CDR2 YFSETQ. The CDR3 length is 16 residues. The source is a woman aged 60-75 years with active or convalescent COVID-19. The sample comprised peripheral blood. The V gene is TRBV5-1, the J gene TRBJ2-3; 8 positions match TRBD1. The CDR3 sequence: CASSLGTGWGTDTQYF. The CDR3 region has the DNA TGCGCCAGCAGCTTGGGGACAGGGTGGGGCACAGATACGCAGTATTTT.